This TCR beta chain came from a study of blood T cell repertoires in COVID-19. Study summary: The cDNA or gDNA used as material had been derived from T cells, B-cell-depleted T cells, or PBMCs.

V trimming: 6 bases; J trimming: 5 bases; junction bases outside the gene matches: 3. Germline V gene sequence: CDR1 SNHLY, CDR2 FYNNEI. This CDR3 contains 15 residues. Original processing notes: Amplification with reference gene primers provided the estimates of nucleated cell counts. Generated by immunoSEQ multiplex PCR, the TCRdb table keeps only in-frame clones and is missing some. That table supplies the V and J calls and clone size; D and trimming were determined from the DNA. Here the sample spans fewer than 200,000 clones, about 80% being singletons. The TCR was taken from a man aged 55 to 70 with acute or convalescent COVID-19. V is TRBV2 and J is TRBJ2-2; 13 bases are a match to TRBD2. The sequencing input was peripheral blood. The CDR3 loop reads CASSRTSGSTGELFF. The CDR3 coding sequence is TGTGCCAGCAGCAGGACTAGCGGGAGTACCGGGGAGCTGTTTTTT.